This T cell receptor (beta chain) is drawn from a study of OX40 agonist ivuxolimab in advanced cancers. Only in-frame clones appear in the TCRdb table, and some are missing; sequencing was by immunoSEQ multiplex PCR. The table records some 74,000 clones, less than 95% of them present only once. Trimming at V came to 2 bases and at J to 3 bases, leaving 1 base not matched to a gene. Germline CDR1 and CDR2: KGHSH and LQKENI. CDR3 length: 14 residues. This TCR derives from an adult with an advanced solid tumor such as melanoma, head and neck, liver or kidney cancer. The chain combines TRBV18 with TRBJ2-1; 7 bases agree with TRBD1. The source material was CD4+ or CD8+ T cells sorted from blood, sampled in a trial of the OX40 agonist ivuxolimab. The DNA for the CDR3 is TGTGCCAGCTCACCAGGACAGGTCTACAATGAGCAGTTCTTC. This translates into CASSPGQVYNEQFF.